The 28 T cell receptor beta chains reported below all come from one sample, sequenced in a study of blood T cell repertoires in COVID-19. Profiled with immunoSEQ multiplex PCR; TCRdb holds only in-frame clones, not every one. In the table there are about 40,000 clones, around nine tenths of which are singletons. The sequencing input was peripheral blood. The receptors derive from a woman between 65 and 79 years old with acute or convalescent COVID-19.

CDR3 coding DNA: TGTGCCAGCAGCTTAGTAGGGGTCGGCAGGGAGCTGTTTTTT. Amino acid sequence: CASSLVGVGRELFF. This chain uses TRBV7-2 with TRBJ2-2, with D possibly matching TRBD1 (5 bases). The ends were cut back, 1 base at V and 9 bases at J, with 12 bases in the middle. CDR1 is SGHTA, CDR2 FQGNSA, per germline. The CDR3 consists of 14 residues.

This clone has only a few counts. The genes are TRBV5-1 and TRBJ1-6; D possibly corresponds to TRBD1 (5 bases). In germline, CDR1 is SGHRS, CDR2 YFSETQ. This CDR3 contains 15 residues. V lost 0 bases and J 8 bases, leaving 12 bases between the germline ends. CDR3 region: CASSLAGRGDSPLHF. The CDR3 coding sequence is TGCGCCAGCAGCTTGGCAGGGAGGGGAGATTCACCCCTCCACTTT.

The chain carries TRBV28 and TRBJ2-2; TRBD2 matches at 11 bases. Unmatched junction bases numbered 3, after V lost 7 bases and J lost 2 bases. CDR1 and CDR2 (germline): MDHEN, SYDVKM. This CDR3 comprises 15 residues. CDR3 coding DNA: TGTGCCAGCACCCGACTAGCGGGAAACACCGGGGAGCTGTTTTTT. Residues: CASTRLAGNTGELFF.

The gene calls are TRBV10-3 and TRBJ1-1; a possible D gene is TRBD1 (6 bases). Germline CDR1 ENHRY, CDR2 SYGVKD. The V and J ends lost 6 bases and 4 bases respectively, with 12 bases between them. The CDR3 runs to 13 residues. The CDR3 loop is CAISDSQGTEAFF. CDR3 DNA: TGTGCCATCAGCGATTCACAGGGCACTGAAGCTTTCTTT.

CDR3 nucleotides: TGCGCCAGCAGCGTAAGGGTAGCGGGTGGGGGCAATGAGCAGTTCTTC. It codes for CASSVRVAGGGNEQFF. V and J are TRBV5-1 and TRBJ2-1; the match to TRBD2 covers 7 bases. Looked up from germline, CDR1 is SGHRS and CDR2 is YFSETQ. Trimming at V came to 4 bases and at J to 6 bases, leaving 13 bases not matched to a gene. This CDR3 has 16 residues.

The chain is built from TRBV9 and TRBJ1-1, with D possibly matching TRBD1 (5 bases). In germline, CDR1 is SGDLS, CDR2 YYNGEE. The CDR3 length is 15 residues. Trimming cost V 0 bases and J 2 bases, with 11 bases left between them. The CDR3 sequence is CASSVAGGINTEAFF. In DNA form, the CDR3 reads TGTGCCAGCAGCGTAGCTGGGGGGATCAACACTGAAGCTTTCTTT.

V usage is TRBV7-2 and J usage is TRBJ2-3; 7 positions match TRBD2. CDR1 is SGHTA, CDR2 FQGNSA, per germline. Trimming cost V 3 bases and J 0 bases; bases outside gene matches: 3. This CDR3 is built from 15 residues. The CDR3, as DNA: TGTGCCAGCAGCTTCTATAGCGGGAGCACAGATACGCAGTATTTT. It encodes CASSFYSGSTDTQYF.

V is TRBV2 and J is TRBJ2-5, with 8 positions matching TRBD1. There are 14 residues in the CDR3. CDR1 and CDR2 from the germline V gene are SNHLY and FYNNEI. After removal of 7 bases from V and 4 bases from J, the junction contained 8 bases not matched to a gene. The CDR3, as DNA: TGTGCCAGCAAGCTAAGGACAGGGCCAGAGACCCAGTACTTC. Translation gives CASKLRTGPETQYF.

The gene calls are TRBV19 and TRBJ1-1, with D perhaps TRBD1 (6 bases). This CDR3 contains 14 residues. Trimming left V 3 bases short and J 8 bases short, with 16 bases between. From germline, CDR1 is LNHDA and CDR2 SQIVND (reference sequence). The CDR3 region has the DNA TGTGCCAGTAGTATTGGTTGGACTCAGGGGGAAGCTTTCTTT. Protein sequence: CASSIGWTQGEAFF.

DNA of the CDR3: TGTGCCGCGAGTACCGGCGGGAGTGGTGCAGATACGCAGTATTTT. Translated: CAASTGGSGADTQYF. The gene calls are TRBV19 and TRBJ2-3; 7 bases line up with TRBD2. With V trimmed by 11 bases and J by 4 bases, 15 bases remained unmatched. CDR3 length: 15 amino acids. Germline V gene sequence: CDR1 LNHDA, CDR2 SQIVND (reference sequence).

This chain uses TRBV5-4 with TRBJ1-4; the D is unclear. Trimming stripped 4 bases from V and 0 bases from J, with 7 bases between. The CDR3 totals 14 residues. Germline V gene lookup returns CDR1 SGHNT and CDR2 YYREEE (reference sequence). CDR3 sequence (DNA): TGTGCCAGCAGCCCCGGTGCAACTAATGAAAAACTGTTTTTT. The encoded protein is CASSPGATNEKLFF. The full variable domain, in which reference TRBV5-4 and TRBJ1-4 provide the parts outside the CDR3, is ETGVTQSPTHLIKTRGQQVTLRCSSQSGHNTVSWYQQALGQGPQFIFQYYREEENGRGNFPPRFSGLQFPNYSSELNVNALELDDSALYLCASSPGATNEKLFFGSGTQLSVL.

The rearrangement links TRBV19 to TRBJ1-2; a possible D gene is TRBD1 (5 bases). This CDR3 is built from 14 residues. Trimming cost V 8 bases and J 4 bases, with 17 bases left between them. The germline V gene has CDR1 LNHDA and CDR2 SQIVND (reference sequence). This CDR3 is CASSRPDSSYGYTF. CDR3 nucleotides: TGTGCCAGTTCAAGGCCAGACAGCTCCTATGGCTACACCTTC.

The chain recombines TRBV29-1 with TRBJ2-1; D is perhaps TRBD2 (6 bases). This CDR3 is 16 amino acids long. V dropped 7 bases and J dropped 0 bases, with 19 bases sitting between them. Germline V lookup: CDR1 SQVTM, CDR2 ANQGSEA. This chain's CDR3 is CSGGSPGGGSYNEQFF. In DNA, the CDR3 is TGCAGCGGGGGTAGCCCCGGGGGTGGCTCCTACAATGAGCAGTTCTTC.

The chain joins TRBV30 to TRBJ2-2; D unclear. The CDR3 is 15 residues long. V was cut by 2 bases and J by 2 bases, with 12 bases left in between. Germline lookup yields CDR1 GTSNPN and CDR2 SVGIG (reference sequence). For the CDR3, the DNA is TGTGCCTGGAGTTCCCGATACTTCAACACCGGGGAGCTGTTTTTT. Translation: CAWSSRYFNTGELFF. Variable domain in full (rest from reference TRBV30 and TRBJ2-2): SQTIHQWPATLVQPVGSPLSLECTVEGTSNPNLYWYRQAAGRGLQLLFYSVGIGQISSEVPQNLSASRPQDRQFILSSKKLLLSDSGFYLCAWSSRYFNTGELFFGEGSRLTVL.

The CDR3 protein is CASSPARQGYNSPLHF. The CDR3 nucleotides read TGTGCCAGCAGTCCCGCTCGGCAGGGCTATAATTCACCCCTCCACTTT. The V call is TRBV27, the J call TRBJ1-6; tentative D call: TRBD1 (5 bases). The V and J ends lost 5 bases and 3 bases respectively, with 14 bases between them. The CDR3 is made up of 16 amino acids. Germline CDR1 MNHEY, CDR2 SMNVEV (reference sequence).

The V and J genes are TRBV5-1 and TRBJ2-7, with TRBD1 matching 7 bases. The ends lost 5 bases at V and 0 bases at J; junction bases unmatched: 8. CDR3 length equals 15 residues. Germline assignment: CDR1 SGHRS and CDR2 YFSETQ. Here the CDR3 reads CASRFGTESSYEQYV. CDR3 sequence (DNA): TGCGCCAGCAGGTTCGGGACAGAAAGCTCCTACGAGCAGTACGTC.

The genes are TRBV12-5 and TRBJ1-1; unclear D gene. The CDR3 has 13 residues. The germline V gene has CDR1 LGHNT and CDR2 FRNRAP. V was cut by 8 bases and J by 4 bases, with 14 bases left in between. The CDR3 region is CASSPIGGTEAFF. The CDR3 DNA follows: TGTGCTAGTTCACCCATTGGAGGCACTGAAGCTTTCTTT.

This clone was recorded only once. J is TRBJ2-1 and V is TRBV15, with 7 positions matching TRBD1. This CDR3 spans 16 amino acids. V shed 0 bases and J 6 bases; nucleotides not matched to a gene: 8. In germline, CDR1 is LNHNV, CDR2 YYDKDF (reference sequence). The CDR3 protein is CATSRDIGGASNEQFF. CDR3 nucleotides: TGTGCCACCAGCAGAGACATAGGGGGCGCGAGCAATGAGCAGTTCTTC.

This sequence joins TRBV11-3 and TRBJ2-3; TRBD2 is a possible D gene (7 bases). The V end lost 5 bases, the J end lost 4 bases, and 16 bases lay between the germline ends. The CDR3 is 15 residues long. Germline CDR1 reads SGHNT; CDR2 reads YENEEA. The CDR3 here is CASSPRGGVADTQYF. The CDR3 region has the DNA TGTGCCAGCAGCCCGAGGGGGGGGGTAGCAGATACGCAGTATTTT.

The chain couples TRBV4-3 to TRBJ2-1; the D gene is possibly TRBD2 (5 bases). The germline CDR1 and CDR2 sequences are LGHNA and YSLEER. The CDR3 has 14 amino acids. Trimming removed 4 bases from V and 6 bases from J, with 13 bases in between. The CDR3 region is CASSPRTASNEQFF. CDR3 DNA: TGCGCCAGCAGCCCTAGGACTGCCTCCAATGAGCAGTTCTTC.

This clone was seen just once. The CDR3 DNA sequence: TGCAGCGTTGCGGAGACTAGCAGGGAGACCCAGTACTTC. It is translated as CSVAETSRETQYF. The J gene is TRBJ2-5, the V gene TRBV29-1; 7 bases line up with TRBD2. With 4 bases clipped from V and 5 bases from J, the junction kept 7 bases outside the gene matches. The CDR3 is 13 amino acids. Germline CDR1 is SQVTM and CDR2 is ANQGSEA.

V and J are TRBV6-5 and TRBJ2-1; 8 bases fit TRBD2. Germline V gene data show CDR1 as MNHEY and CDR2 as SVGAGI. The J segment lost 8 bases and the V segment lost 8 bases, leaving 14 bases of the junction unmatched. This CDR3 comprises 15 residues. DNA for the CDR3: TGTGCCAGCTATCCGGGAGGGTTCTCCCGCGATGAGCAGTTCTTC. Translation: CASYPGGFSRDEQFF.

The chain carries TRBV19 and TRBJ2-1; tentative D call: TRBD2 (6 bases). The germline V gene has CDR1 LNHDA and CDR2 SQIVND (reference sequence). V shed 5 bases and J shed 3 bases, with 14 bases lying between them. The CDR3 has 15 residues. CDR3 protein: CASSGGWRDYNEQFF. CDR3 sequence (DNA): TGTGCCAGTAGTGGGGGGTGGCGGGACTACAATGAGCAGTTCTTC.

This chain links TRBV14 with TRBJ2-3, with D tentatively TRBD2 (5 bases). CDR1 is SGHDN, CDR2 FVKESK, per germline. Trimming removed 1 base from V and 0 bases from J, with 14 bases in between. There are 17 residues in the CDR3. As DNA, the CDR3 is TGTGCCAGCAGCCAAGGGCGTAGCAGCGGCAGCACAGATACGCAGTATTTT. Its translation is CASSQGRSSGSTDTQYF.

The V call is TRBV7-9, the J call TRBJ2-2; 14 bases line up with TRBD2. The length of the CDR3 is 19 residues. V was pared by 5 bases and J by 0 bases, with 8 bases of the junction left unmatched. Germline CDR1 and CDR2: SEHNR and FQNEAQ (reference sequence). The CDR3 spells CASSVPGLAGAANTGELFF. The DNA of the CDR3 is TGTGCCAGCAGCGTTCCGGGACTAGCGGGAGCCGCGAACACCGGGGAGCTGTTTTTT.

This chain uses TRBV28 with TRBJ2-2; D ambiguous. V gave up 10 bases and J gave up 7 bases, with 19 bases separating them. This CDR3 has 14 residues. Germline V CDR1 and CDR2: MDHEN, SYDVKM. In nucleotides, the CDR3 is TGTGCCATCAATCCCGACCTGGCGGTCGGGGAGCTGTTTTTT. Amino acid sequence: CAINPDLAVGELFF. The complete variable domain, with remaining parts taken from reference TRBV28 and TRBJ2-2, reads DVKVTQSSRYLVKRTGEKVFLECVQDMDHENMFWYRQDPGLGLRLIYFSYDVKMKEKGDIPEGYSVSREKKERFSLILESASTNQTSMYLCAINPDLAVGELFFGEGSRLTVL.

In this sample, this clone turned up once. In nucleotides, the CDR3 is TGTGCCAGCAGCTTAGGGACATTGCGGGATAACGAGCAGTACGTC. This gives the protein CASSLGTLRDNEQYV. The rearrangement links TRBV7-9 to TRBJ2-7, with a weak D call TRBD2 (6 bases). The CDR3 extends over 15 amino acids. Germline CDR1 reads SEHNR; CDR2 reads FQNEAQ (reference sequence). V lost 1 base and J lost 5, with 15 bases in between.

This clone was found a few times. This chain links TRBV6-2 or TRBV6-3 with TRBJ1-2; D is undetermined. The length of the CDR3 is 15 residues. The germline V and J ends were trimmed by 2 bases and 0 bases, with 10 bases remaining between them. Germline loops: CDR1 MNHEY, CDR2 SVGEGT. The CDR3 DNA reads TGTGCCAGCAGTTACGAGGCCAGCCCTAACTATGGCTACACCTTC. Protein: CASSYEASPNYGYTF.